This T cell receptor beta chain was retrieved from a study of identical twins. Germline lookup yields CDR1 LGHNA and CDR2 YSLEER. The CDR3 length is 16 residues. V dropped 0 bases and J dropped 8; count of bases not matched to a gene: 10. Via MiXCR, TCRdb re-called the 5' RACE reads, giving one row per CDR3 protein. Of some 710,000 distinct CDR3 sequences detected, 6.1% appear once; the ten largest clones hold 1.5% to 2%. The receptor's source is a man aged 18 to 35 in good health. Specimen: naive T cells sorted from blood. The chain has TRBV4-3 and TRBJ2-1, with TRBD2 identical over 7 bases. DNA for the CDR3: TGCGCCAGCAGCCAAGACGGGGCTATGGGGAGGGATGAGCAGTTCTTC. Residues: CASSQDGAMGRDEQFF.